One sample yielded the 17 T cell receptor beta chains listed below, sequenced in a study of shared clonotypes between healthy human individuals. Sequencing was performed with immunoSEQ multiplex PCR; in TCRdb, only in-frame clones are kept and a portion is missing. The table records some 1 million clones, around 74% of them present only once. The sample was memory CD4+ T cells sorted from blood. Regarding subset: CD45RA-negative fraction. The receptors here all came from a man aged 18 to 30 in good health.

This chain connects TRBV30 to TRBJ1-2, with 11 bases that match TRBD1. The V segment lost 3 bases and the J segment 6 bases; nucleotides outside the gene matches: 9. This CDR3 region has 15 residues. The germline V gene encodes CDR1 GTSNPN and CDR2 SVGIG (reference sequence). The CDR3, as DNA: TGTGCCTGGAGCCCCGGGACAGGGGGGGTAAATGGCTACACCTTC. It codes for CAWSPGTGGVNGYTF. Full variable domain (missing parts from reference TRBV30 and TRBJ1-2): SQTIHQWPATLVQPVGSPLSLECTVEGTSNPNLYWYRQAAGRGLQLLFYSVGIGQISSEVPQNLSASRPQDRQFILSSKKLLLSDSGFYLCAWSPGTGGVNGYTFGSGTRLTVV.

This clone showed up just a few times. The chain recombines TRBV28 with TRBJ2-7; 8 nucleotides line up with TRBD1. CDR3 length: 16 amino acids. The V gene's germline CDR1 is MDHEN and CDR2 SYDVKM. V shed 2 bases and J 1 base; nucleotides not matched to a gene: 7. CDR3 nucleotide sequence: TGTGCCAGCAGTTTAAAGCTGGGACAGGCTTCCTACGAGCAGTACTTC. Protein: CASSLKLGQASYEQYF.

The V gene is TRBV19, the J gene TRBJ2-2; D possibly corresponds to TRBD2 (6 bases). The CDR3 length is 15 residues. Trimming pared 5 bases from V and 6 bases from J, leaving 16 bases between. Germline values: CDR1 LNHDA, CDR2 SQIVND (reference sequence). DNA for the CDR3: TGTGCCAGTAGTTTGTCCGGGGGTCGGGCCGGGGAGCTGTTTTTT. This gives the protein CASSLSGGRAGELFF.

The rearrangement uses TRBV11-2 and TRBJ2-2, with 7 bases fitting TRBD2. Germline V gene sequence: CDR1 SGHAT, CDR2 FQNNGV. The CDR3 length is 15 residues. V dropped 5 bases and J dropped 5; count of bases not matched to a gene: 8. The CDR3 spells CASSLGTGLTGELFF. The CDR3 region has the DNA TGTGCCAGCAGCCTGGGGACGGGACTAACCGGGGAGCTGTTTTTT.

The rearrangement joins TRBV10-1 to TRBJ1-1; the match to TRBD1 covers 7 bases. Germline V gene sequence: CDR1 WNHNN, CDR2 SYGVQD (reference sequence). There are 13 residues in the CDR3. V was clipped by 10 bases and J by 2 bases; unmatched bases: 7. The DNA of the CDR3 is TGCGCCACCCAACAGGGGATTAACACTGAAGCTTTCTTT. Protein sequence: CATQQGINTEAFF.

J is TRBJ1-2 and V is TRBV15; 8 bases line up with TRBD1. The germline V gene encodes CDR1 LNHNV and CDR2 YYDKDF (reference sequence). This CDR3 is 14 amino acids long. Trimming took 8 bases from V and 8 from J; bases not matched to a gene: 13. The CDR3, as DNA: TGTGCCACCGCAGTGACAGGGGCAATCGGGGGCTACACCTTC. Translated: CATAVTGAIGGYTF.

The rearrangement uses TRBV4-3 and TRBJ1-4; 9 bases are shared with TRBD1. V lost 4 bases, J lost 2 bases, and 23 bases stayed unmatched. Germline V gene lookup returns CDR1 LGHNA and CDR2 YSLEER. This CDR3 has 22 residues. The CDR3 DNA reads TGCGCCAGCAGCCCTACTCCGGGACAGGGAAGGTATAAGGTCGCGACTAATGAAAAACTGTTTTTT. Protein sequence: CASSPTPGQGRYKVATNEKLFF.

A note on this clone: Since a much larger clone is just one base distant, this may be a read error. Within the sample, other DNA sequences also encode this same CDR3. This chain connects TRBV2 to TRBJ1-2; D is undetermined. The V end lost 4 bases, the J end lost 4 bases, and 19 bases lay between the germline ends. CDR1 is SNHLY and CDR2 is FYNNEI in the germline V gene. The CDR3 has 16 amino acids. For the CDR3, the DNA is TGTGCCAGCAGTGTCGGCCAGGCGGCCGAAGGCTATGGCTACACCTTC. Protein sequence: CASSVGQAAEGYGYTF.

This chain links TRBV5-6 with TRBJ2-3; a possible D gene is TRBD1 (5 bases). Trimming removed 1 base from V and 4 bases from J, with 16 bases in between. CDR3 length: 16 amino acids. Germline CDR1 SGHDT, CDR2 YYEEEE. The CDR3 sequence: CASSLRAGWAPDTQYF. DNA for the CDR3: TGTGCCAGCAGCTTGAGAGCAGGGTGGGCACCAGATACGCAGTATTTT.

This clone was recorded only once. J is TRBJ2-1 and V is TRBV18; 9 nucleotides line up with TRBD2. This CDR3 has 15 residues. The V gene end was trimmed by 3 bases and the J gene end by 9 bases; junction bases not matched to a gene: 9. Germline V gene lookup returns CDR1 KGHSH and CDR2 LQKENI. The CDR3 region is CASSPPGGGGREQFF. CDR3 DNA: TGTGCCAGCTCACCTCCCGGCGGGGGGGGACGTGAGCAGTTCTTC.

V is TRBV19 and J is TRBJ2-3; 8 positions match TRBD1. Germline lookup yields CDR1 LNHDA and CDR2 SQIVND (reference sequence). The CDR3 runs to 15 residues. The V and J ends lost 7 bases and 2 bases, in that order; junction bases with no gene match: 8. CDR3 coding DNA: TGTGCCAGTACCTCGACAGGGGCTTACACAGATACGCAGTATTTT. Translated: CASTSTGAYTDTQYF. Full variable domain (remainder filled in from reference TRBV19 and TRBJ2-3): DGGITQSPKYLFRKEGQNVTLSCEQNLNHDAMYWYRQDPGQGLRLIYYSQIVNDFQKGDIAEGYSVSREKKESFPLTVTSAQKNPTAFYLCASTSTGAYTDTQYFGPGTRLTVL.

This chain joins TRBV5-1 and TRBJ2-3; no clear D gene. CDR1 and CDR2 from the germline V gene are SGHRS and YFSETQ. This CDR3 is built from 18 residues. Trimming took off 0 bases at V and 3 bases at J, with 20 bases between the two ends. As DNA, the CDR3 is TGCGCCAGCAGCTTGGCAGGCTCGGCCCAGGCCGTTACAGATACGCAGTATTTT. Its translation: CASSLAGSAQAVTDTQYF.

The chain joins TRBV5-1 to TRBJ2-4; D remains unclear. The germline CDR1 and CDR2 sequences are SGHRS and YFSETQ. Trimming took 0 bases from V and 5 from J, leaving 6 bases between them. The CDR3 sequence is 13 residues long. CDR3 nucleotides: TGCGCCAGCAGCTTGGGAGGACAAAACATTCAGTACTTC. Residues: CASSLGGQNIQYF. The whole variable domain, filled in from reference TRBV5-1 and TRBJ2-4, reads KAGVTQTPRYLIKTRGQQVTLSCSPISGHRSVSWYQQTPGQGLQFLFEYFSETQRNKGNFPGRFSGRQFSNSRSEMNVSTLELGDSALYLCASSLGGQNIQYFGAGTRLSVL.

The chain is built from TRBV18 and TRBJ2-5; 9 bases are shared with TRBD2. Trimming cost V 6 bases and J 5 bases; bases outside gene matches: 13. Germline assignment: CDR1 KGHSH and CDR2 LQKENI. This CDR3 has 16 residues. The DNA for the CDR3 is TGTGCCAGCTCTCCCTTTAGCGGGAGTTCGGGTGAGACCCAGTACTTC. It encodes CASSPFSGSSGETQYF.

This chain joins TRBV6-5 and TRBJ2-6; D not resolved. There are 16 residues in the CDR3. Germline V gene sequence: CDR1 MNHEY, CDR2 SVGAGI. Trimming removed 0 bases at V and 0 bases at J, with 6 bases between. The CDR3 protein is CASSYSDSSGANVLTF. The DNA for the CDR3 is TGTGCCAGCAGTTACTCGGATTCCTCTGGGGCCAACGTCCTGACTTTC.

This rearrangement joins TRBV2 to TRBJ1-4, with D uncertain. The V end was cut by 5 bases, the J end by 7 bases, with 14 bases between. There are 14 residues in the CDR3. Germline V gene sequence: CDR1 SNHLY, CDR2 FYNNEI. The CDR3 nucleotides are TGTGCCAGCAGTTTGGCAGGCGTCGGTGAAAAACTGTTTTTT. It codes for CASSLAGVGEKLFF.

The gene calls are TRBV4-1 and TRBJ2-3; 8 nucleotides line up with TRBD2. The J segment lost 4 bases and the V segment lost 7 bases, leaving 4 bases of the junction unmatched. The CDR3 has 13 amino acids. Germline V gives CDR1 MGHRA, CDR2 YSYEKL. CDR3 in DNA: TGCGCCAGCAACGGGGGGGCCTCAGATACGCAGTATTTT. Its protein product is CASNGGASDTQYF.